The 20 T cell receptor beta chains in this list originate from one sample, sequenced in a study of technical replicates of blood from several donors. Profiled with immunoSEQ multiplex PCR; TCRdb holds only in-frame clones, not every one. The sample has about 97,000 clones, about 95% seen once. The sequencing input was T cells isolated from PBMCs. The receptors derive from a human donor in good health.

The J gene is TRBJ2-7, the V gene TRBV11-3, with D perhaps matching TRBD2 (6 bases). The V gene's germline CDR1 is SGHNT and CDR2 YENEEA. The CDR3 consists of 17 residues. V was cut by 1 base and J by 2 bases, with 18 bases left in between. CDR3 nucleotides: TGTGCCAGCAGCTTAGGGCCCGCGGGGCTCCAGACCTACGAGCAGTACTTC. It yields the protein CASSLGPAGLQTYEQYF.

This rearrangement joins TRBV4-1 to TRBJ2-1; D is possibly TRBD2 (6 bases). Germline V gene sequence: CDR1 MGHRA, CDR2 YSYEKL. V was shortened by 3 bases and J by 4 bases, with 10 bases between the two germline ends. The CDR3 consists of 14 residues. The CDR3 reads CASSQTGTYNEQFF. In DNA form, the CDR3 reads TGCGCCAGCAGCCAGACCGGGACTTACAATGAGCAGTTCTTC.

The rearrangement links TRBV11-1 to TRBJ1-1; 8 bases align to TRBD1. After removal of 5 bases from V and 0 bases from J, the junction contained 5 bases not matched to a gene. Germline assignment: CDR1 SGHAT and CDR2 FQDESV (reference sequence). The length of the CDR3 is 15 residues. The CDR3 loop is CASSVGTGLNTEAFF. Here the CDR3 DNA reads TGTGCCAGCAGCGTAGGGACAGGTCTGAACACTGAAGCTTTCTTT. The variable domain in full, completed from reference TRBV11-1 and TRBJ1-1, reads EAEVAQSPRYKITEKSQAVAFWCDPISGHATLYWYRQILGQGPELLVQFQDESVVDDSQLPKDRFSAERLKGVDSTLKIQPAELGDSAMYLCASSVGTGLNTEAFFGQGTRLTVV.

This clone was recorded only once. V is TRBV7-3 and J is TRBJ2-1; 9 bases match TRBD2. The CDR3 loop spans 15 amino acids. V shed 2 bases, J shed 2 bases, and the junction held 1 base outside the gene matches. Germline V gene sequence: CDR1 SGHTA, CDR2 FQGTGA. In nucleotides, the CDR3 is TGTGCCAGCAGCTTAGCGGGAGGGCCCTACAATGAGCAGTTCTTC. Amino acids: CASSLAGGPYNEQFF.

The chain is built from TRBV19 and TRBJ2-6; D not resolved. Between the trimmed V and J ends, which lost 7 bases and 0 bases, there was a span of 7 bases. The germline CDR1 and CDR2 sequences are LNHDA and SQIVND (reference sequence). There are 14 residues in the CDR3. CDR3 amino acids: CASNYNSGANVLTF. The CDR3 DNA sequence: TGTGCCAGTAATTATAACTCTGGGGCCAACGTCCTGACTTTC.

This chain connects TRBV4-1 to TRBJ2-1; 11 nucleotides agree with TRBD2. V shed 1 base, J shed 7 bases, and the junction held 21 bases outside the gene matches. CDR1 and CDR2 from the germline V gene are MGHRA and YSYEKL. The CDR3 sequence is 21 residues long. Here the CDR3 DNA reads TGCGCCAGCAGCCAAGTACGAACGGGTCTTTCACTAGCGGGAGCTCGGAATGAGCAGTTCTTC. It is translated as CASSQVRTGLSLAGARNEQFF.

This chain uses TRBV11-2 with TRBJ2-1; a possible D gene is TRBD2 (5 bases). The CDR3 sequence is 16 residues long. Germline V gene sequence: CDR1 SGHAT, CDR2 FQNNGV. V was clipped by 4 bases and J by 9 bases, with 22 bases between them. CDR3 sequence: CASSSILGISSSEQFF. In nucleotides, the CDR3 is TGTGCCAGCAGCTCAATATTGGGAATTTCTAGCAGTGAGCAGTTCTTC.

The chain combines TRBV7-7 with TRBJ2-7; tentative D call: TRBD1 (6 bases). The V gene lost 5 bases and the J gene lost 4 bases, with 18 bases spanning the gap. The CDR3 spans 15 residues. Germline-derived CDR1 and CDR2 are SSHAT and FNYEAQ (reference sequence). This CDR3 reads CASSPGVASSYEQYF. The CDR3 coding sequence is TGTGCCAGCAGCCCAGGGGTAGCGAGTTCTTACGAGCAGTACTTC.

The genes are TRBV5-1 and TRBJ1-4; 9 bases map to TRBD1. Germline V gene lookup returns CDR1 SGHRS and CDR2 YFSETQ. After removal of 0 bases from V and 8 bases from J, the junction contained 11 bases not matched to a gene. The CDR3 has 17 amino acids. CDR3 bases: TGCGCCAGCAGCTTGGCCTTGTCGGACAGGGGTGACGAAAAACTGTTTTTT. Protein product: CASSLALSDRGDEKLFF.

The V gene is TRBV4-1, the J gene TRBJ2-3; 12 nucleotides line up with TRBD2. The CDR3 covers 17 residues. Germline assignment: CDR1 MGHRA and CDR2 YSYEKL. J was trimmed by 5 bases and V by 1 base; bases with no gene match: 7. CDR3 amino acids: CASSQGASGRVGDTQYF. In DNA, the CDR3 is TGCGCCAGCAGCCAAGGTGCTAGCGGGAGGGTCGGAGATACGCAGTATTTT.

The V gene is TRBV18, the J gene TRBJ2-7; D not resolved. Trimming pared 4 bases from V and 7 bases from J, leaving 14 bases between. The CDR3 loop spans 13 amino acids. The V gene's germline CDR1 is KGHSH and CDR2 LQKENI. The CDR3, as DNA: TGTGCCAGCTCACAGGAAGGAGTCGGGGAGCAGTACTTC. Its translation: CASSQEGVGEQYF.

The V gene is TRBV12-5, the J gene TRBJ2-1; D is undetermined. The CDR3 extends over 12 amino acids. Germline CDR1 and CDR2: LGHNT and FRNRAP. V dropped 0 bases and J dropped 7 bases, with 4 bases sitting between them. CDR3 residues: CASGLVENEQFF. The CDR3 DNA follows: TGTGCTAGTGGTTTGGTAGAGAATGAGCAGTTCTTC.

The chain combines TRBV2 with TRBJ2-3; D perhaps matches TRBD2 (5 bases). V lost 1 base, J lost 4 bases, and 9 bases lay in between. CDR3 length equals 14 residues. Per germline, CDR1 SNHLY and CDR2 FYNNEI. CDR3 sequence: CASSEEAGADTQYF. The CDR3 nucleotides are TGTGCCAGCAGTGAAGAGGCGGGCGCAGATACGCAGTATTTT.

This sequence joins TRBV11-2 and TRBJ2-7; possible D gene TRBD2, 6 bases. Germline CDR1 and CDR2: SGHAT and FQNNGV. Trimming left V 5 bases short and J 3 bases short, with 14 bases between. This CDR3 region has 14 residues. The CDR3 sequence: CASSPRTGVYEQYF. DNA of the CDR3: TGTGCCAGCAGCCCCCGTACGGGAGTCTACGAGCAGTACTTC.

CDR3 sequence reads: CASRGTGGGEKLFF. DNA for the CDR3: TGTGCCAGCAGGGGGACAGGGGGAGGTGAAAAACTGTTTTTT. The rearrangement links TRBV21-1 to TRBJ1-4; the table's TRBD1 call for D was not verified on the DNA. TRBV21-1 is deemed a pseudogene. The CDR3 contains 14 residues.

This clone was picked up one time. The chain is built from TRBV7-6 and TRBJ1-5, with 7 bases lining up with TRBD1. The germline V gene has CDR1 SGHVS and CDR2 FNYEAQ. The V gene end was trimmed by 4 bases and the J gene end by 6 bases; junction bases not matched to a gene: 6. The CDR3 loop spans 14 amino acids. This CDR3 reads CASSSQGSGQPQHF. As DNA, the CDR3 is TGTGCCAGCAGCTCACAGGGGAGCGGTCAGCCCCAGCATTTT. Supplemented by reference TRBV7-6 and TRBJ1-5, the full variable domain reads GAGVSQSPRYKVTKRGQDVALRCDPISGHVSLYWYRQALGQGPEFLTYFNYEAQQDKSGLPNDRFSAERPEGSISTLTIQRTEQRDSAMYRCASSSQGSGQPQHFGDGTRLSIL.

This chain joins TRBV28 and TRBJ2-5, with D possibly matching TRBD1 (6 bases). This CDR3 has 14 residues. V shed 11 bases and J shed 0 bases, with 16 bases lying between them. Germline CDR1 MDHEN, CDR2 SYDVKM. The CDR3 DNA sequence: TGTGCCCATCCAGGGGATCACCACCAAGAGACCCAGTACTTC. Protein sequence: CAHPGDHHQETQYF.

The CDR3 DNA sequence: TGTGCCAGTAGTATCGTCCAGGCCCCCGCATACGAGCAGTACTTC. Protein sequence: CASSIVQAPAYEQYF. The V call is TRBV19, the J call TRBJ2-7; D not certain. The germline V gene has CDR1 LNHDA and CDR2 SQIVND (reference sequence). Between the trimmed V and J ends, which lost 3 bases and 4 bases, there was a span of 16 bases. The CDR3 contains 15 residues.

This clone was counted a single time. The V gene is TRBV2, the J gene TRBJ2-2, with D unresolved. The germline V gene encodes CDR1 SNHLY and CDR2 FYNNEI. V was clipped by 4 bases and J by 4 bases, with 13 bases between them. The CDR3 has 15 amino acids. The CDR3 here is CASSGVAPTTGELFF. The CDR3 nucleotides read TGTGCCAGCAGTGGGGTAGCCCCAACCACCGGGGAGCTGTTTTTT.

The CDR3 region is CAWSYLAGVMGDTQYF. The CDR3, as DNA: TGTGCCTGGAGTTATCTAGCGGGAGTAATGGGAGATACGCAGTATTTT. The J gene is TRBJ2-3, the V gene TRBV30, with 10 bases lining up with TRBD2. Trimming cost V 2 bases and J 5 bases; bases outside gene matches: 10. The CDR3 is made up of 16 amino acids. Germline lookup yields CDR1 GTSNPN and CDR2 SVGIG (reference sequence).